This is a list of T cell receptor beta chains from one sample in a study of human T cells and chemical hapten exposure. TCRdb ran MiXCR on the RACE reads and lists one entry per CDR3 protein. The table shows about 120,000 distinct CDR3 sequences, with 10% to 12% occurring only once. Here the sequenced sample was whole blood, taken in connection with sensitization to the hapten diphenylcyclopropenone (DPC). The source of these receptors is a woman aged 45 to 65 with alopecia areata. Some clones in this sample may be carry-over from other donors' samples. The CDR3 runs from the conserved cysteine through the conserved F or W. The D gene is left open where the match is weak. Where a row states a size, it is once, few, many or the class of an expanded clone; other rows omit it.

j_gene	v_gene	d_gene	abundance	CDR3aa	CDR3nt
TRBJ2-2	TRBV28	NA	many	CASSLWKRERVGELFF	TGTGCCAGCAGTTTATGGAAACGGGAGAGGGTCGGGGAGCTGTTTTTT
TRBJ2-7	TRBV10-3	TRBD1	many	CAITEEDRDYEQYF	TGTGCCATCACCGAAGAGGACAGGGACTACGAGCAGTACTTC
TRBJ1-5	TRBV7-8	NA	few	CASSLGARGNQPQHF	TGCGCCAGCAGCCTAGGGGCCCGGGGTAATCAGCCCCAGCATTTT
TRBJ1-5	TRBV20-1	TRBD1	few	CSASTGVNQPQHF	TGCAGTGCTAGTACAGGGGTCAATCAGCCCCAGCATTTT
TRBJ2-3	TRBV2	TRBD2	NA	CASSGTSGPTDTQYF	TGTGCCAGCAGTGGGACTAGCGGACCCACAGATACGCAGTATTTT
TRBJ2-3	TRBV6-6	NA	few	CASIDPPPYDTQYF	TGTGCCAGCATCGACCCCCCCCCGTACGATACGCAGTATTTT
TRBJ1-1	TRBV7-9	NA	few	CASSPGGQAFF	TGTGCCAGCAGCCCCGGAGGTCAAGCTTTCTTT
TRBJ2-6	TRBV9	TRBD1	NA	CASSVEGQGNSNVLTF	TGTGCCAGCAGCGTAGAAGGACAGGGGAATTCCAACGTCCTGACTTTC
TRBJ1-3	TRBV5-5	NA	few	CASSFSDSGNTIYF	TGTGCCAGCAGCTTCTCCGACTCTGGAAACACCATATATTTT
TRBJ2-1	TRBV4-3	NA	many	CASSQDRGTSGSGNEQFF	TGCGCCAGCAGCCAAGATCGGGGGACCTCAGGTAGCGGCAATGAGCAGTTCTTC
TRBJ1-1	TRBV13	NA	few	CASSSTGPNTEAFF	TGTGCCAGCAGTTCGACAGGACCGAACACTGAAGCTTTCTTT
TRBJ1-5	TRBV2	NA	NA	CASSEWEEQPQHF	TGTGCCAGCAGTGAATGGGAGGAGCAGCCCCAGCATTTT
TRBJ2-7	TRBV29-1	TRBD1	many	CSVERTGDEQYF	TGCAGCGTTGAAAGAACAGGGGACGAGCAGTACTTC
TRBJ1-2	TRBV20-1	NA	NA	CSARSGQEGYTF	TGCAGTGCTAGATCCGGGCAAGAGGGCTACACCTTC
TRBJ2-3	TRBV28	TRBD1	many	CASRDRGTDTQYF	TGTGCCAGCAGAGACAGGGGCACAGATACGCAGTATTTT
TRBJ1-5	TRBV27	TRBD1	NA	CASSPTGGLSNQPQHF	TGTGCCAGCAGCCCAACAGGGGGCCTTAGCAATCAGCCCCAGCATTTT
TRBJ1-2	TRBV5-1	NA	NA	CASSLGSLYGYTF	TGCGCCAGCAGCTTGGGAAGTCTCTATGGCTACACCTTC
TRBJ2-5	TRBV9	TRBD2	NA	CASSVGGSPGGQYF	TGTGCCAGCAGCGTAGGGGGGTCTCCGGGGGGCCAGTACTTC
TRBJ2-5	TRBV6-6	TRBD2	few	CASSYSEAAGGETQYF	TGTGCCAGCAGTTACTCGGAAGCAGCGGGGGGGGAGACCCAGTACTTC
TRBJ1-4	TRBV7-8	NA	NA	CASSLGVEKLFF	TGTGCCAGCAGCTTAGGGGTAGAAAAACTGTTTTTT
TRBJ1-1	TRBV6-6	NA	NA	CASFPDKNTEAFF	TGTGCCAGCTTCCCAGACAAGAACACTGAAGCTTTCTTT
TRBJ2-7	TRBV30	NA	few	CAWSVGTREQYF	TGTGCCTGGAGTGTAGGGACGAGGGAGCAGTACTTC
TRBJ1-1	TRBV10-3	TRBD1	NA	CAIRPGQGNTEAFF	TGTGCCATCAGACCGGGACAGGGGAACACTGAAGCTTTCTTT
TRBJ1-2	TRBV9	TRBD1	few	CASSVGGGAAYGYTF	TGTGCCAGCAGCGTAGGAGGGGGCGCCGCCTATGGCTACACCTTC
TRBJ2-7	TRBV27	NA	NA	CASSKTVNYEQYF	TGTGCCAGCAGTAAGACAGTAAACTACGAGCAGTACTTC
TRBJ1-3	TRBV2	NA	NA	CASDPEAFSGNTIYF	TGTGCCAGCGATCCCGAAGCATTCTCTGGAAACACCATATATTTT
TRBJ1-4	TRBV28	NA	NA	CASKAANEKLFF	TGTGCCAGCAAGGCAGCGAATGAAAAACTGTTTTTT
TRBJ2-1	TRBV5-1	TRBD1	few	CASASSTGRDEQFF	TGCGCCAGCGCGAGTTCGACAGGGAGAGATGAGCAGTTCTTC
TRBJ2-3	TRBV19	NA	NA	CASSIEGRRPSTDTQYF	TGTGCCAGTAGTATAGAGGGGCGAAGACCTAGCACAGATACGCAGTATTTT
TRBJ1-1	TRBV28	TRBD1	NA	CASSSQGPAEAFF	TGTGCCAGCAGTTCACAGGGGCCCGCTGAAGCTTTCTTT
TRBJ2-1	TRBV28	NA	many	CASSRPQEQFF	TGTGCCAGCAGTCGGCCACAGGAGCAGTTCTTC
TRBJ1-2	TRBV5-5	NA	NA	CASSPRAGGPAYTF	TGTGCCAGCAGCCCCCGGGCCGGGGGGCCCGCCTACACCTTC
TRBJ2-1	TRBV5-6	NA	many	CASSMGVGIYNEQFF	TGTGCCAGCAGCATGGGGGTGGGAATCTACAATGAGCAGTTCTTC
TRBJ1-1	TRBV12-3/TRBV12-4	NA	NA	CASKSSMNTEAFF	TGTGCCAGCAAATCTTCAATGAACACTGAAGCTTTCTTT
TRBJ1-1	TRBV11-2	NA	many	CASSLVRVNTEAFF	TGTGCCAGCAGCTTGGTAAGGGTAAACACTGAAGCTTTCTTT
TRBJ2-5	TRBV10-2	NA	NA	CASSNLLSLGTQYF	TGCGCCAGCAGTAATCTACTCTCTCTAGGGACCCAGTACTTC
TRBJ1-1	TRBV13	NA	NA	CASSLGTAEAFF	TGTGCCAGCAGCTTAGGTACTGCTGAAGCTTTCTTT
TRBJ2-5	TRBV29-1	TRBD2	many	CSVDTSGRGETQYF	TGCAGCGTTGATACTAGCGGGAGGGGAGAGACCCAGTACTTC
TRBJ2-2	TRBV6-5	NA	NA	CASSRDSLPGELFF	TGTGCCAGCAGCCGGGACTCCCTCCCCGGGGAGCTGTTTTTT
TRBJ1-4	TRBV6-6	NA	NA	CASTSGYPVKLFF	TGTGCCAGCACTTCCGGCTATCCGGTAAAACTGTTTTTT
TRBJ2-7	TRBV29-1	NA	NA	CSVERGCPYEQYF	TGCAGCGTTGAACGGGGTTGCCCCTACGAGCAGTACTTC
TRBJ1-1	TRBV20-1	NA	few	CSARARTTEAFF	TGCAGTGCTAGAGCACGGACCACTGAAGCTTTCTTT
TRBJ1-6	TRBV6-1	NA	NA	CASSEAYNSPLHF	TGTGCCAGCAGTGAAGCGTATAATTCACCCCTCCACTTT
TRBJ2-7	TRBV18	NA	many	CASSPGTNYEQYF	TGTGCCAGCTCACCGGGCACTAACTACGAGCAGTACTTC
TRBJ2-3	TRBV28	TRBD1	few	CASSLWDRPSKDTQYF	TGTGCCAGCAGTTTATGGGACAGGCCCTCAAAAGATACGCAGTATTTT
TRBJ1-4	TRBV2	NA	NA	CASSARTIATNEKLFF	TGTGCCAGCAGTGCGAGGACCATTGCAACTAATGAAAAACTGTTTTTT